The 3 T cell receptor beta chains in this list originate from one sample, sequenced in a study of T-cell memory formation after mild COVID-19 (dated by TCRdb to the early 2020s). Preparation of the library involved 5' RACE. Instrument used: Illumina NovaSeq 6000. TCRdb took the public reads, trimmed them with fastp at Q25, ran MiXCR for clone calling and kept in-frame beta chains. Every CDR3 protein is listed once, alongside the most common genes and DNA of its rows. In this sample the table shows about 620,000 distinct CDR3 sequences, over 15% of which occur a single time. Approximately 12% of the sample belongs to the ten largest clones. The sample taken for sequencing was PBMCs or a T cell subset sorted from them (not recorded which). Receptors originate from an adult woman who had mild COVID-19 (a few samples of this study predate the infection). The sample titles of this study are shuffled in the database, so cell type and time point are left out; the donor was told from shared clones.

The chain combines TRBV9 with TRBJ2-3, with TRBD1 as a possible D gene (6 bases). The germline V and J ends were trimmed by 2 bases and 2 bases, with 15 bases remaining between them. This CDR3 contains 16 residues. Germline V gene sequence: CDR1 SGDLS, CDR2 YYNGEE. Here the CDR3 DNA reads TGTGCCAGCAGCGTTAGGGGGATGATATCCACAGATACGCAGTATTTT. This gives the protein CASSVRGMISTDTQYF.

The genes are TRBV18 and TRBJ1-5; D not certain. The CDR3 runs 15 residues. The V end was cut by 3 bases, the J end by 6 bases, with 15 bases between. The germline CDR1 and CDR2 sequences are KGHSH and LQKENI. As DNA, the CDR3 is TGTGCCAGCTCACCGAACCCAGGTTCCGGTCAGCCCCAGCATTTT. Translating gives CASSPNPGSGQPQHF.

The J gene is TRBJ2-7, the V gene TRBV7-2, with a tentative D call TRBD1 (6 bases). The V end lost 4 bases, the J end lost 6 bases, and 25 bases lay between the germline ends. This CDR3 spans 17 amino acids. Germline assignment: CDR1 SGHTA and CDR2 FQGNSA. This chain's CDR3 is CASSSPTGTAALGEQYF. The CDR3 nucleotides read TGTGCCAGCAGCTCACCGACAGGCACGGCGGCATTGGGCGAGCAGTACTTC.